These 13 T cell receptor beta chains came from one sample sequenced in a study of T cell clonotyping in hematopoietic cell transplantation. Sequenced by immunoSEQ multiplex PCR; TCRdb stores in-frame clones only, minus some. Altogether several thousand clones are present, about 79% being singletons, with the ten largest covering roughly 15%. Sequenced here: PBMCs, sampled 180 days after allogeneic stem cell transplant. The receptors were sampled from a male patient between 35 and 55 years old who had an allogeneic stem cell transplant from a related donor, so the T cells may come from the graft donor. Some clones in this sample may be carry-over from other donors' samples.

The sample holds one count of this clone. V usage is TRBV11-1 and J usage is TRBJ2-7; 8 nucleotides align to TRBD2. Trimming cost V 7 bases and J 6 bases; bases outside gene matches: 17. CDR3 size: 16 residues. Looked up from germline, CDR1 is SGHAT and CDR2 is FQDESV (reference sequence). This chain's CDR3 is CASTLTPGLVFSEQYF. The CDR3 nucleotides are TGTGCCAGCACCCTAACCCCGGGACTAGTCTTCTCCGAGCAGTACTTC.

The chain combines TRBV6-5 with TRBJ1-3, with D unresolved. The CDR3 is 15 residues long. Trimming removed 2 bases at V and 8 bases at J, with 16 bases between. Looked up from germline, CDR1 is MNHEY and CDR2 is SVGAGI. CDR3 region: CASSYGPGRFDTIYF. The CDR3 DNA is TGTGCCAGCAGTTACGGGCCAGGACGATTCGACACCATATATTTT.

This rearrangement joins TRBV4-3 to TRBJ1-1, with D possibly TRBD1 on 5 matching bases. The CDR3 runs 15 residues. The ends were cut back, 1 base at V and 9 bases at J, with 18 bases in the middle. Germline loops: CDR1 LGHNA, CDR2 YSLEER. DNA of the CDR3: TGCGCCAGCAGCCAAGTATCTTTACTCGGGGGGAAAGCTTTCTTT. This sequence encodes CASSQVSLLGGKAFF.

The chain has TRBV7-6 and TRBJ2-5, with D perhaps given as TRBD1 or TRBD2 (5 bases each). The germline V gene encodes CDR1 SGHVS and CDR2 FNYEAQ. The CDR3 totals 15 residues. The V end lost 2 bases, the J end lost 2 bases, and 12 bases lay between the germline ends. Written as DNA, the CDR3 is TGTGCCAGCAGCTTATCAGGGTGGGAGCAAGAGACCCAGTACTTC. Translating it yields CASSLSGWEQETQYF.

The chain links TRBV7-8 to TRBJ2-5, with TRBD1 matching 8 bases. Germline-derived CDR1 and CDR2 are SGHVS and FQNEAQ. The CDR3 sequence is 16 residues long. V lost 1 base, J lost 5 bases, and 9 bases stayed unmatched. The CDR3 nucleotides are TGTGCCAGCAGCTTAGGGGCAGGGGGCCTGAGGGAGACCCAGTACTTC. This gives the protein CASSLGAGGLRETQYF.

The V and J genes are TRBV9 and TRBJ2-3; a possible D gene is TRBD1 (5 bases). CDR3 length: 16 residues. Trimming took off 3 bases at V and 3 bases at J, with 17 bases between the two ends. Germline loops: CDR1 SGDLS, CDR2 YYNGEE. The CDR3 is CASSAQGNLRTDTQYF. The CDR3 DNA sequence: TGTGCCAGCAGCGCGCAGGGTAATTTGAGAACAGATACGCAGTATTTT.

The chain uses TRBV5-4 and TRBJ2-7; maybe TRBD2 (6 bases). Deletions cut 9 bases from V and 0 bases from J, with 25 bases between. Per germline, CDR1 SGHNT and CDR2 YYREEE (reference sequence). CDR3 length equals 17 residues. The CDR3 DNA sequence: TGTGCCACCAGGTTGTTTGGCGGGGACGCCCTCTCCTACGAGCAGTACTTC. Translating it yields CATRLFGGDALSYEQYF.

The rearrangement joins TRBV5-6 to TRBJ1-2; D is undetermined. Trimming cost V 2 bases and J 2 bases, with 7 bases left between them. Germline-derived CDR1 and CDR2 are SGHDT and YYEEEE. This CDR3 has 13 residues. CDR3 loop: CASSFRRNYGYTF. CDR3 coding DNA: TGTGCCAGCAGCTTTAGACGGAACTATGGCTACACCTTC.

This chain connects TRBV13 to TRBJ2-4, with D tentatively TRBD1 or TRBD2 (5 bases each). The germline V gene has CDR1 PRHDT and CDR2 FYEKMQ (reference sequence). The V end lost 5 bases, the J end lost 8 bases, and 19 bases lay between the germline ends. The CDR3 has 15 amino acids. The CDR3 reads CASSAPGRIEDIQYF. The CDR3 nucleotides are TGTGCCAGCAGCGCGCCGGGACGTATCGAGGACATTCAGTACTTC.

This clone was seen just once. The chain couples TRBV28 to TRBJ2-7; 8 nucleotides match TRBD2. The germline V gene encodes CDR1 MDHEN and CDR2 SYDVKM. This CDR3 contains 15 residues. V lost 9 bases to trimming and J lost 2 bases; unmatched junction nucleotides: 12. DNA of the CDR3: TGTGCCAGTAGAATCGGGGGGGCGTTTGCCTACGAGCAGTACTTC. It encodes CASRIGGAFAYEQYF.

Worth noting for this clone: The same CDR3 arises from other DNA sequences in this sample as well. The CDR3, as DNA: TGCAGCGTTGAAGATCCGGGGACTAGCTCCTACAATGAGCAGTTCTTC. It yields the protein CSVEDPGTSSYNEQFF. This rearrangement joins TRBV29-1 to TRBJ2-1; TRBD2 agrees at 8 bases. Looked up from germline, CDR1 is SQVTM and CDR2 is ANQGSEA. The J segment lost 0 bases and the V segment lost 0 bases, leaving 4 bases of the junction unmatched. The CDR3 spans 16 residues.

This clone was observed a handful of times. This chain uses TRBV30 with TRBJ1-5; 10 nucleotides line up with TRBD1. The CDR3 extends over 15 amino acids. CDR1 is GTSNPN and CDR2 is SVGIG in the germline V gene (reference sequence). Losses at the gene ends were 5 bases for V and 6 bases for J; bases not matched to a gene: 10. Here the CDR3 DNA reads TGTGCCTGGGGGACTGGGACAGGGGAGAGTCAGCCCCAGCATTTT. Translated, it gives CAWGTGTGESQPQHF. The full variable domain, its missing parts supplied by reference TRBV30 and TRBJ1-5, is SQTIHQWPATLVQPVGSPLSLECTVEGTSNPNLYWYRQAAGRGLQLLFYSVGIGQISSEVPQNLSASRPQDRQFILSSKKLLLSDSGFYLCAWGTGTGESQPQHFGDGTRLSIL.

The rearrangement joins TRBV14 to TRBJ2-7; 10 positions agree with TRBD1. Trimming at V came to 5 bases and at J to 5 bases, leaving 12 bases not matched to a gene. This CDR3 region has 16 residues. From germline, CDR1 is SGHDN and CDR2 FVKESK. The CDR3 loop reads CASSSHPDRGRDEQYF. Here the CDR3 DNA reads TGTGCCAGCAGCTCCCACCCCGACAGGGGGCGAGACGAGCAGTACTTC.